Sequencing of this TCR beta chain was carried out in a study of cytomegalovirus exposure and HLA in healthy donors. The repertoire was sequenced with immunoSEQ multiplex PCR; TCRdb's copy has only in-frame clones and lacks some. The data show tens of thousands of clones, with approximately 94% seen just once and under 4% held by the top ten. The sequence came from a woman younger than 30 in good health and CMV-seropositive. The sequenced sample consisted of PBMCs.

The CDR3 DNA sequence: TGCAGTGCTAGAACGGTCTATGGCTACACCTTC. It encodes CSARTVYGYTF. The rearrangement joins TRBV20-1 to TRBJ1-2; D remains unclear. CDR3 size: 11 residues. Germline V lookup: CDR1 DFQATT, CDR2 SNEGSKA (reference sequence). V was pared by 2 bases and J by 4 bases, with 5 bases between.